Presented here are 19 T cell receptor beta chains from one specimen sequenced in a study of OX40 agonist ivuxolimab in advanced cancers. The data were produced by immunoSEQ multiplex PCR, yet TCRdb's version contains in-frame clones alone and is incomplete. The data hold approximately 74,000 clones, with 85% to 90% observed a single time. The sample here was CD4+ or CD8+ T cells sorted from blood, taken in a trial of the OX40 agonist ivuxolimab. The receptors derive from an adult with an advanced solid tumor such as melanoma, head and neck, liver or kidney cancer.

J is TRBJ2-7 and V is TRBV6-5; 11 bases match TRBD2. The CDR3 runs 14 residues. CDR1 is MNHEY and CDR2 is SVGAGI in the germline V gene. Trimming at V came to 6 bases and at J to 6 bases, leaving 7 bases not matched to a gene. The CDR3 sequence: CASSPLAGVREQYF. The CDR3 nucleotides are TGTGCCAGCAGCCCACTAGCGGGAGTGCGCGAGCAGTACTTC.

V is TRBV7-9 and J is TRBJ2-1; weak D call: TRBD2 (6 bases). V gave up 6 bases and J gave up 10 bases, with 31 bases separating them. Germline assignment: CDR1 SEHNR and CDR2 FQNEAQ (reference sequence). There are 18 residues in the CDR3. The DNA for the CDR3 is TGTGCCAGCAGGCATAGCCCAATTTTAAGCGGGCGTATGGAGGAGCAGTTCTTC. It yields the protein CASRHSPILSGRMEEQFF.

This chain uses TRBV15 with TRBJ2-1; weak D call: TRBD2 (5 bases). Trimming removed 2 bases at V and 6 bases at J, with 32 bases between. CDR3 length: 21 residues. Germline CDR1 LNHNV, CDR2 YYDKDF (reference sequence). DNA for the CDR3: TGTGCCACCAGCAGATACAAGCGAGAAGTAGTGGAAGTTAGCGCGATCAATGAGCAGTTCTTC. As protein: CATSRYKREVVEVSAINEQFF.

V is TRBV29-1 and J is TRBJ1-1; D is undetermined. The V gene lost 2 bases and the J gene lost 3 bases, with 13 bases spanning the gap. The CDR3 extends over 14 amino acids. Germline-derived CDR1 and CDR2 are SQVTM and ANQGSEA. Here the CDR3 reads CSVERTGKHTEAFF. DNA for the CDR3: TGCAGCGTTGAAAGAACCGGGAAACACACTGAAGCTTTCTTT.

This chain connects TRBV28 to TRBJ2-3; 14 nucleotides align to TRBD2. V gave up 3 bases and J gave up 4 bases; unmatched junction bases: 12. There are 19 residues in the CDR3. CDR1 is MDHEN, CDR2 SYDVKM, per germline. The CDR3 coding sequence is TGTGCCAGCAGTTTCCCCACAGGGACTAGCGGGAGAGTTCCAGATACGCAGTATTTT. It yields the protein CASSFPTGTSGRVPDTQYF.

The chain combines TRBV7-2 with TRBJ2-3; 11 bases are shared with TRBD2. The ends lost 0 bases at V and 1 base at J; junction bases unmatched: 6. CDR3 length: 18 residues. The V gene's germline CDR1 is SGHTA and CDR2 FQGNSA. Here the CDR3 reads CASSLAAGTSGRTDTQYF. CDR3 DNA: TGTGCCAGCAGCTTAGCGGCCGGGACTAGCGGCCGCACAGATACGCAGTATTTT.

This rearrangement joins TRBV7-2 to TRBJ2-2; D is possibly TRBD2 (6 bases). Germline V gives CDR1 SGHTA, CDR2 FQGNSA. The germline V and J ends were trimmed by 5 bases and 10 bases, with 11 bases remaining between them. The CDR3 covers 12 residues. This CDR3 is CASSRGLEELFF. DNA of the CDR3: TGTGCCAGCAGCCGGGGACTTGAGGAGCTGTTTTTT.

In its sample, this clone was seen once. The chain employs TRBV9 and TRBJ2-6; no definite D call. The CDR3 spans 15 residues. The germline gives CDR1 SGDLS, CDR2 YYNGEE. V dropped 3 bases and J dropped 4 bases, with 11 bases sitting between them. In DNA, the CDR3 is TGTGCCAGCAGCGCCATACGTAAAGGGGCCAACGTCCTGACTTTC. It translates to CASSAIRKGANVLTF.

CDR3 nucleotides: TGTGCCAGCAGCTTAGGACAGGGATACAATTCCTACGAGCAGTACTTC. As protein: CASSLGQGYNSYEQYF. The chain links TRBV7-6 to TRBJ2-7, with TRBD1 matching over 7 bases. With V trimmed by 1 base and J by 1 base, 7 bases remained unmatched. CDR1 is SGHVS, CDR2 FNYEAQ, per germline. This CDR3 is built from 16 residues. Combining the CDR3 with reference TRBV7-6 and TRBJ2-7 gives the whole variable domain GAGVSQSPRYKVTKRGQDVALRCDPISGHVSLYWYRQALGQGPEFLTYFNYEAQQDKSGLPNDRFSAERPEGSISTLTIQRTEQRDSAMYRCASSLGQGYNSYEQYFGPGTRLTVT.

The rearrangement joins TRBV21-1 to TRBJ2-1; the table gives TRBD2 as D, unverified against the DNA. TRBV21-1 is assigned pseudogene status. The CDR3 has 16 amino acids. The CDR3 DNA reads TGTGCCAGCAGAAGACTAGCGGGAGGTTCCTACAATGAGCAGTTCTTC. Translating it yields CASRRLAGGSYNEQFF.

V is TRBV7-9 and J is TRBJ2-7; D possibly corresponds to TRBD2 (6 bases). This CDR3 contains 13 residues. CDR1 and CDR2 from the germline V gene are SEHNR and FQNEAQ (reference sequence). Trimming cost V 1 base and J 7 bases, with 11 bases left between them. Here the CDR3 DNA reads TGTGCCAGCAGCTTAGGGAGGGCAAGTGAGCAGTACTTC. This gives the protein CASSLGRASEQYF. Complete variable domain (other parts from reference TRBV7-9 and TRBJ2-7): DTGVSQNPRHKITKRGQNVTFRCDPISEHNRLYWYRQTLGQGPEFLTYFQNEAQLEKSRLLSDRFSAERPKGSFSTLEIQRTEQGDSAMYLCASSLGRASEQYFGPGTRLTVT.

The V gene is TRBV6-5, the J gene TRBJ1-1, with a possible D match to TRBD1 (5 bases). Per the germline V gene, CDR1 is MNHEY and CDR2 is SVGAGI. Between the trimmed V and J ends, which lost 6 bases and 1 base, there was a span of 12 bases. This CDR3 contains 14 residues. Here the CDR3 DNA reads TGTGCCAGCAGGCCTACAGGACAGAACACTGAAGCTTTCTTT. It encodes CASRPTGQNTEAFF.

J is TRBJ2-7 and V is TRBV28, with TRBD2 identical over 11 bases. V trimming: 6 bases; J trimming: 2 bases; junction bases outside the gene matches: 6. The CDR3 length is 15 residues. CDR1 and CDR2 (germline): MDHEN, SYDVKM. In DNA, the CDR3 is TGTGCCAGCAGGTCCGGGACTAGCGGTCCCTACGAGCAGTACTTC. Amino acid sequence: CASRSGTSGPYEQYF.

CDR3 sequence reads: CASSPTGRGQPQHF. CDR3 in DNA: TGTGCCAGCAGCCCAACAGGGAGGGGGCAGCCCCAGCATTTT. V is TRBV28 and J is TRBJ1-5, with D possibly TRBD1 on 6 matching bases. Germline V gene data show CDR1 as MDHEN and CDR2 as SYDVKM. Deletions cut 6 bases from V and 7 bases from J, with 16 bases between. The CDR3 is 14 amino acids. Combining the CDR3 with reference TRBV28 and TRBJ1-5 gives the whole variable domain DVKVTQSSRYLVKRTGEKVFLECVQDMDHENMFWYRQDPGLGLRLIYFSYDVKMKEKGDIPEGYSVSREKKERFSLILESASTNQTSMYLCASSPTGRGQPQHFGDGTRLSIL.

The CDR3 loop is CASRTPTGYNTEAFF. The CDR3 DNA reads as TGTGCCAGCAGAACCCCGACAGGGTATAACACTGAAGCTTTCTTT. The V gene is TRBV6-5, the J gene TRBJ1-1, with 7 nucleotides matching TRBD1. J lost 2 bases, V lost 6 bases, and 9 bases had no gene match. CDR3 size: 15 residues. Germline V lookup: CDR1 MNHEY, CDR2 SVGAGI.

This sequence joins TRBV11-2 and TRBJ2-3, with D unclear. The V gene lost 5 bases and the J gene lost 1 base, with 7 bases spanning the gap. CDR3 length equals 13 residues. Looked up from germline, CDR1 is SGHAT and CDR2 is FQNNGV. The CDR3 bases are TGTGCCAGCAGCGCGCCTGGCACAGATACGCAGTATTTT. This gives the protein CASSAPGTDTQYF.

V is TRBV11-2 and J is TRBJ2-5; the D is unclear. The V end lost 1 base, the J end lost 4 bases, and 10 bases lay between the germline ends. The CDR3 extends over 14 amino acids. Germline-derived CDR1 and CDR2 are SGHAT and FQNNGV. The CDR3 region has the DNA TGTGCCAGCAGCTTAGTAAGGAGTGGAGAGACCCAGTACTTC. Amino acids: CASSLVRSGETQYF.

The rearrangement uses TRBV6-1 and TRBJ2-3; D is undetermined. Trimming cost V 1 base and J 0 bases, with 2 bases left between them. The CDR3 is 13 amino acids. Germline V gene lookup returns CDR1 MNHNS and CDR2 SASEGT. The CDR3 loop reads CASSEVSTDTQYF. For the CDR3, the DNA is TGTGCCAGCAGTGAAGTGAGCACAGATACGCAGTATTTT.

The V call is TRBV11-2, the J call TRBJ2-5, with no clear D. The DNA end is a closer match to TRBJ2-7, so the J assignment may be wrong. Per the germline V gene, CDR1 is SGHAT and CDR2 is FQNNGV. The CDR3 is made up of 11 amino acids. This CDR3 reads CASSQSHEQYF. CDR3 DNA sequence: TGTGCCAGCAGCCAATCCCACGAGCAGTACTTC.